The source of this T cell receptor beta chain is a study of identical twins. Study conclusions and caveats: An excess of low generation probability was shown by twin-shared out-of-frame alpha sequences. Clonotypes of the beta chain that were abundant in cord blood carried fewer insertions (memory repertoires showed none).

This clonotype came up many times. Its antigen is still unknown. Germline V gene sequence: CDR1 DFQATT, CDR2 SNEGSKA (reference sequence). The CDR3 has 14 amino acids. The trim removed 6 bases at V and 3 bases at J, leaving 8 bases unmatched. Addition of a universal primer site occurred through template switching, and cDNA carried unique molecular identifiers. MiXCR was run by TCRdb on the 5' RACE reads, yielding one entry per CDR3 protein. The sample carries approximately 410,000 distinct CDR3 sequences, approximately 17% recorded once. The sequenced sample was naive T cells sorted from blood. This chain connects TRBV20-1 to TRBJ2-3; 8 bases agree with TRBD1. The receptor was isolated from a man aged 45-65 years in good health. The CDR3 loop reads CSASGQGWTDTQYF. The CDR3 nucleotides are TGCAGTGCCAGCGGACAGGGCTGGACAGATACGCAGTATTTT.